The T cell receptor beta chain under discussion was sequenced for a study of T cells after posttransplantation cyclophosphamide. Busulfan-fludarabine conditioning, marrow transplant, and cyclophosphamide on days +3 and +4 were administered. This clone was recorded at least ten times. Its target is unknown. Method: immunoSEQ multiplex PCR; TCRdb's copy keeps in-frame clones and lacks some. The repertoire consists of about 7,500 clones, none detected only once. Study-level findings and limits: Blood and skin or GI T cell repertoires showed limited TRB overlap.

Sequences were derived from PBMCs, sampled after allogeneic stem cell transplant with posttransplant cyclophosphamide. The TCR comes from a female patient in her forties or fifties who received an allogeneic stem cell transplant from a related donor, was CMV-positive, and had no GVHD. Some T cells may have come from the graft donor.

The CDR3 nucleotides read TGTGCCAGCAGCTTCTCAGGGGGTATGGGAGAGACCCAGTACTTC. This sequence encodes CASSFSGGMGETQYF. The chain uses TRBV7-2 and TRBJ2-5; 7 bases line up with TRBD1. Germline values: CDR1 SGHTA, CDR2 FQGNSA. This CDR3 is 15 amino acids long. V was pared by 3 bases and J by 4 bases, with 8 bases of the junction left unmatched.